Each of the 2 T cell receptor beta chains below was sequenced from the same sample in a study of T cells expressing NK-cell markers. Reprocessing the 5' RACE reads, TCRdb reports a single entry for every CDR3 protein and omits DNA. The repertoire table contains more than 4,500 distinct CDR3 sequences. The sequenced material came from blood T cells: a sorted CD56 or NKG2C T cell subset, CD4+ or CD8+ T cells, or bulk PBMC T cells (not recorded which). These receptors all stem from a man in his late teens or twenties in good health.

The rearrangement joins TRBV19 to TRBJ2-2; TCRdb indicates TRBD2, and absent DNA this call remains unverified. Looked up from germline, CDR1 is LNHDA and CDR2 is SQIVND (reference sequence). The CDR3 consists of 13 residues. The CDR3 region is CASEGSNTGELFF.

This clonotype is medium-sized by frequency. The CDR3 region is CASSQGVAKNIQYF. The chain carries TRBV4-2 and TRBJ2-4. Germline-derived CDR1 and CDR2 are LGHNA and YNFKEQ. This CDR3 is built from 14 residues.